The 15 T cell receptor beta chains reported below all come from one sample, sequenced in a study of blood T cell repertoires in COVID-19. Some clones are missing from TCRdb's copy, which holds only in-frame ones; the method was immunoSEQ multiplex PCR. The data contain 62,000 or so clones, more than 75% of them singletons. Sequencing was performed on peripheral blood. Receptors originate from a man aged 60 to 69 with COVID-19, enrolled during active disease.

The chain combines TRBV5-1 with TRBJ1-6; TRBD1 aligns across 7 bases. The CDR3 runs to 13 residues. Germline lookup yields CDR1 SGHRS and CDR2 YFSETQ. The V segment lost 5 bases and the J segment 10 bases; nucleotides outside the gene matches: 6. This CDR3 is CASSPQGESPLHF. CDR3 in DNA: TGCGCCAGCAGTCCCCAGGGGGAATCACCCCTCCACTTT.

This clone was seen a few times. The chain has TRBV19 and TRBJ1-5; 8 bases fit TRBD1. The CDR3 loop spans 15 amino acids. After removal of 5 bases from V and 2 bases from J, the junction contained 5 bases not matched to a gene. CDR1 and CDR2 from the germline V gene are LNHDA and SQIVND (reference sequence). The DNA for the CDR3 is TGTGCCAGTAGTGGGGACAGGCTTGGCAATCAGCCCCAGCATTTT. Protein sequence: CASSGDRLGNQPQHF.

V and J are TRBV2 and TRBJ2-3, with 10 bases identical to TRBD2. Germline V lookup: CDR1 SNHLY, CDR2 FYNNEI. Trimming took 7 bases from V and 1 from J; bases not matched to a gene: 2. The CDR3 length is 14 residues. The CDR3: CASNLAGGTDTQYF. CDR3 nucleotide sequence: TGTGCCAGCAACCTAGCGGGGGGCACAGATACGCAGTATTTT.

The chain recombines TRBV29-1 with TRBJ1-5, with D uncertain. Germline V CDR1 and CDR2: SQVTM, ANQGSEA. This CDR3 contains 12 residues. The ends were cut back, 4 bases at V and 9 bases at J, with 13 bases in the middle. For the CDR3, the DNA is TGCAGCGTTGTGGAGGGAGTAGGGCCCCAGCATTTT. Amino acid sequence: CSVVEGVGPQHF.

The CDR3 is CASSGLAHNEQFF. CDR3 nucleotide sequence: TGTGCCAGCAGCGGACTAGCGCACAATGAGCAGTTCTTC. The rearrangement uses TRBV14 and TRBJ2-1; 9 bases are shared with TRBD2. CDR1 and CDR2 (germline): SGHDN, FVKESK. The CDR3 covers 13 residues. V was pared by 5 bases and J by 5 bases, with 1 base of the junction left unmatched.

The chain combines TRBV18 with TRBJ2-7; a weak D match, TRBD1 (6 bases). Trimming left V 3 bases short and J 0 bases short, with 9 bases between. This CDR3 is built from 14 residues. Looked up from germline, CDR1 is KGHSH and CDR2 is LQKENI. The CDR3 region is CASSPTGISYEQYF. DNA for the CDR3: TGTGCCAGCTCACCTACAGGGATCTCCTACGAGCAGTACTTC.

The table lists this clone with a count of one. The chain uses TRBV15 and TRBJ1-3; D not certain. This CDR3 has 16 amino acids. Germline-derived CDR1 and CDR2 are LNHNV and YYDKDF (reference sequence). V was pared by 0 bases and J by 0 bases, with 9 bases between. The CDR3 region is CATSRDKTNSGNTIYF. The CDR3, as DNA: TGTGCCACCAGCAGAGATAAGACTAACTCTGGAAACACCATATATTTT.

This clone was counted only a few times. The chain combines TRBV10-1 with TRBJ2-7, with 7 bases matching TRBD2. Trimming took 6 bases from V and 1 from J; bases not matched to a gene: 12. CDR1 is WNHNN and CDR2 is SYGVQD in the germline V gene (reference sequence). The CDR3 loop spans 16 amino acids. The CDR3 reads CASRSHQRRGSYEQYF. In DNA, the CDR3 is TGCGCCAGCAGGAGCCACCAGAGGCGGGGGTCCTACGAGCAGTACTTC.

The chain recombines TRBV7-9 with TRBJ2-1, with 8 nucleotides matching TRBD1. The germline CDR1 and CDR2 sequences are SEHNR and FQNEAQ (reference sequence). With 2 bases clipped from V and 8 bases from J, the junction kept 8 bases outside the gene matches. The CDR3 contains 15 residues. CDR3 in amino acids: CASSLRQGNKDEQFF. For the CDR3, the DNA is TGTGCCAGCAGCTTACGACAGGGGAATAAGGATGAGCAGTTCTTC.

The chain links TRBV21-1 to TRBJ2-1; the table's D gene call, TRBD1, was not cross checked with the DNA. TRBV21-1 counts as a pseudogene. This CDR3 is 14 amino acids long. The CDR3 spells CASSRDRDSNEQFF. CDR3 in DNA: TGTGCCAGCAGCCGGGACAGGGATTCCAATGAGCAGTTCTTC.

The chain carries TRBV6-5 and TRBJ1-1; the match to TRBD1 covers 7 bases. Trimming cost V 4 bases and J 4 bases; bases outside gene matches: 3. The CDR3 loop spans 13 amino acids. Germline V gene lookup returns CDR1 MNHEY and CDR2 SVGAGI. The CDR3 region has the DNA TGTGCCAGCAGTTGGACAGGAGGCACTGAAGCTTTCTTT. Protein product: CASSWTGGTEAFF.

CDR3 in DNA: TGTGCCAGCAGCTTAGAGTCAGGAGAGACCCAGTACTTC. Its protein product is CASSLESGETQYF. This chain connects TRBV11-3 to TRBJ2-5, with unresolved D. Germline V lookup: CDR1 SGHNT, CDR2 YENEEA. The germline V and J ends were trimmed by 0 bases and 4 bases, with 6 bases remaining between them. The CDR3 length is 13 residues.

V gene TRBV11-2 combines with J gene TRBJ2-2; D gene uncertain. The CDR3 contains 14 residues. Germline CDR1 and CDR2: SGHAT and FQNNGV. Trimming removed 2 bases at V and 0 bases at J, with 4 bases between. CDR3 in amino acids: CASSLFTNTGELFF. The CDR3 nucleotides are TGTGCCAGCAGCTTATTCACGAACACCGGGGAGCTGTTTTTT.

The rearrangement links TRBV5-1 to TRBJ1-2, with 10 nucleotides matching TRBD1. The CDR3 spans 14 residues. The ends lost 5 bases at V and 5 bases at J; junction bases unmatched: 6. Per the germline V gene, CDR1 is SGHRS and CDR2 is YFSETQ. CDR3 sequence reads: CASRPGTGEYGYTF. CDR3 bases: TGCGCCAGCAGGCCCGGGACAGGGGAATATGGCTACACCTTC. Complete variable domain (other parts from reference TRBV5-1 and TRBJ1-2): KAGVTQTPRYLIKTRGQQVTLSCSPISGHRSVSWYQQTPGQGLQFLFEYFSETQRNKGNFPGRFSGRQFSNSRSEMNVSTLELGDSALYLCASRPGTGEYGYTFGSGTRLTVV.

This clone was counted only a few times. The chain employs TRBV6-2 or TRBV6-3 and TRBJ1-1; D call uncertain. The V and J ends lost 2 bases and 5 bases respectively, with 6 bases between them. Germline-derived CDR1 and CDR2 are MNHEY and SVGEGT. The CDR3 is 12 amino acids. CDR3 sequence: CASSYGGTEAFF. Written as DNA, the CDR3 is TGTGCCAGCAGTTACGGCGGGACTGAAGCTTTCTTT.